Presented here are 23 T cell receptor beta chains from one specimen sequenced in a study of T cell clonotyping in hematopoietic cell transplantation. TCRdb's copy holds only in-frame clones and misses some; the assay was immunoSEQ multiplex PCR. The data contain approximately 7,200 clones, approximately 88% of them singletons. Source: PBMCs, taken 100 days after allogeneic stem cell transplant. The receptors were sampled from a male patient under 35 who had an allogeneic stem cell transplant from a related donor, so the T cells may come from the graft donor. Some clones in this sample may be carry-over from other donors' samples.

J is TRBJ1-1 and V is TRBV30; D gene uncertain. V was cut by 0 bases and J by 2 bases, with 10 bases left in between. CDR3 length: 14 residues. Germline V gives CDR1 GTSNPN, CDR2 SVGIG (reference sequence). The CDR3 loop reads CAWSVGVLNTEAFF. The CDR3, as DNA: TGTGCCTGGAGTGTAGGAGTTCTTAACACTGAAGCTTTCTTT. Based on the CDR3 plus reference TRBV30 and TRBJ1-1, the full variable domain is SQTIHQWPATLVQPVGSPLSLECTVEGTSNPNLYWYRQAAGRGLQLLFYSVGIGQISSEVPQNLSASRPQDRQFILSSKKLLLSDSGFYLCAWSVGVLNTEAFFGQGTRLTVV.

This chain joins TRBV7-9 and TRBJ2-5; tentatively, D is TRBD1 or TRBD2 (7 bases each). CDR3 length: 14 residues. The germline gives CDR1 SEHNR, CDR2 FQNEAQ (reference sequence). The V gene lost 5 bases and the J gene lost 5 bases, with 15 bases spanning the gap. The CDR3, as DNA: TGTGCCAGCAGCAAAACAGGGGAGGGGGAGACCCAGTACTTC. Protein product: CASSKTGEGETQYF.

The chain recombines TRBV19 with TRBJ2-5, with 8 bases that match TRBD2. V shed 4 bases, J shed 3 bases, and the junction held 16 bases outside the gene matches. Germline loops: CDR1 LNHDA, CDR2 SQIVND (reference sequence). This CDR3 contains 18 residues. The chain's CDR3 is CASSKKTQAGGRKETQYF. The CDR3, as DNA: TGTGCCAGTAGTAAGAAGACTCAGGCGGGAGGAAGGAAAGAGACCCAGTACTTC.

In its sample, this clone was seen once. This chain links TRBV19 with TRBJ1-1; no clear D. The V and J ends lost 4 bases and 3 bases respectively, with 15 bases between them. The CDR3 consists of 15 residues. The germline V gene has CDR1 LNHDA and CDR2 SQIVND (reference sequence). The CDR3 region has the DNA TGTGCCAGTAGTACGTCCCGGACCCGGGACACTGAAGCTTTCTTT. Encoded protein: CASSTSRTRDTEAFF.

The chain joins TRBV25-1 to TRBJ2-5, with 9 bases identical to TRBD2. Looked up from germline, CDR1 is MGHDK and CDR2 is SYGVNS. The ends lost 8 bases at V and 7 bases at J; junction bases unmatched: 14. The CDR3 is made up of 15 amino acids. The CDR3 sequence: CASARGGGSVWTQYF. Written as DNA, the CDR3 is TGTGCCAGCGCGCGGGGGGGCGGGAGCGTGTGGACCCAGTACTTC.

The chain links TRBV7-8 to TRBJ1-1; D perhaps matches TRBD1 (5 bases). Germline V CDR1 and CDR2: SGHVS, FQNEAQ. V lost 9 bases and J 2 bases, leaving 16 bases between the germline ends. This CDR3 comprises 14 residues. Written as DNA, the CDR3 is TGTGCCAGTCGGCGACGGGGGATTAACACTGAAGCTTTCTTT. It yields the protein CASRRRGINTEAFF.

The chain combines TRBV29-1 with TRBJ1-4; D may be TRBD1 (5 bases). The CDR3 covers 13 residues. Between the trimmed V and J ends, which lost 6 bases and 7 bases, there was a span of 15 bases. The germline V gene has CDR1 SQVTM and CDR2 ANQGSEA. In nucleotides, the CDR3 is TGCAGCGTCCCCTCCGGGGGTGGTGAAAAACTGTTTTTT. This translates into CSVPSGGGEKLFF.

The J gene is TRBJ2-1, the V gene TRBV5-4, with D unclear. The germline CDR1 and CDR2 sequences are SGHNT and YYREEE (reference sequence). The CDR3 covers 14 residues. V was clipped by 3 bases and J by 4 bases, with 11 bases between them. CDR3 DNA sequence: TGTGCCAGCAGCTCCCCCTGGCCGTACAATGAGCAGTTCTTC. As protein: CASSSPWPYNEQFF.

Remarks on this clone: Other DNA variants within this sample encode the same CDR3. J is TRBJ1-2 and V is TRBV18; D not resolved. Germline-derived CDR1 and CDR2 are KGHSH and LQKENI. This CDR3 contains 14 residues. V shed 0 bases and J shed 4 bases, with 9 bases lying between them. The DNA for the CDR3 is TGTGCCAGCTCACCACCGGACGGTCCCTATGGCTACACCTTC. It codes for CASSPPDGPYGYTF.

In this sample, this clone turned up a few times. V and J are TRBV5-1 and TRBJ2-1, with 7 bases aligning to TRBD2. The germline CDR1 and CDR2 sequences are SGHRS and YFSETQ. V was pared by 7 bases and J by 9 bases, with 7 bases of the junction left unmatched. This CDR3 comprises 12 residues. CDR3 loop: CASEAPGGEQFF. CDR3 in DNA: TGCGCCAGCGAAGCACCGGGGGGTGAGCAGTTCTTC.

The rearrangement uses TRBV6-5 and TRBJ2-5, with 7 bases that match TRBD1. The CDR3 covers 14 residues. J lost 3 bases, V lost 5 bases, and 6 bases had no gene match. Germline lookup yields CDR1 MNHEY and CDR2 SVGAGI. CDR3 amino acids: CASSHPGTEETQYF. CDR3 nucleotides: TGTGCCAGCAGTCATCCCGGGACAGAAGAGACCCAGTACTTC.

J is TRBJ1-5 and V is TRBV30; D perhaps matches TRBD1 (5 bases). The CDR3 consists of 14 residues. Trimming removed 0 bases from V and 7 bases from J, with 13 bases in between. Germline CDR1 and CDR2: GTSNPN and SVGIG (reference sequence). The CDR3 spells CAWSVGTLGQPQHF. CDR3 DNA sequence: TGTGCCTGGAGTGTCGGGACCCTGGGACAGCCCCAGCATTTT.

The CDR3 DNA reads TGTGCCAGTAGTGATGGGGGGAGAGAGACCCAGTACTTC. Translating gives CASSDGGRETQYF. The V and J genes are TRBV19 and TRBJ2-5; D is perhaps TRBD2 (6 bases). V lost 5 bases, J lost 4 bases, and 11 bases lay in between. Germline V gene sequence: CDR1 LNHDA, CDR2 SQIVND (reference sequence). This CDR3 region has 13 residues.

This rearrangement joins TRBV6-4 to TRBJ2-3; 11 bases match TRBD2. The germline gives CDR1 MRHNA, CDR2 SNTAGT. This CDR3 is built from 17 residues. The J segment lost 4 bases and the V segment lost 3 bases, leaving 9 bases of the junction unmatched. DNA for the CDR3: TGTGCCAGCAGTGAGAACACGCTAGCGGGAGGTCCAGATACGCAGTATTTT. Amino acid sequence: CASSENTLAGGPDTQYF.

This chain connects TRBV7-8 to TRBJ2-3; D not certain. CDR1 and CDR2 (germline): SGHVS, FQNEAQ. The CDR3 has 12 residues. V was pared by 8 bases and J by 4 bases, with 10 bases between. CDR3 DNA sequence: TGTGCCAGCTCTGGCGCGGCAGATACGCAGTATTTT. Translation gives CASSGAADTQYF.

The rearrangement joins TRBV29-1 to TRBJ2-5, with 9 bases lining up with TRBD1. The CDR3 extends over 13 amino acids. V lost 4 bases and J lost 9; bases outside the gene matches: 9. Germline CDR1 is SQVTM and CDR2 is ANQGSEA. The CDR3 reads CSVVTDRGDAQYF. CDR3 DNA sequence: TGCAGCGTTGTAACAGACAGGGGGGATGCCCAGTACTTC.

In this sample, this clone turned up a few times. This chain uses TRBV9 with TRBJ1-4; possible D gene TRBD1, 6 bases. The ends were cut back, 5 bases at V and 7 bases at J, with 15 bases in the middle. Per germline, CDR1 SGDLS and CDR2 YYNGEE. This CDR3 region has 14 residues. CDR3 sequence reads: CASSARGAGEKLFF. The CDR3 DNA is TGTGCCAGCAGTGCTCGGGGGGCCGGTGAAAAACTGTTTTTT.

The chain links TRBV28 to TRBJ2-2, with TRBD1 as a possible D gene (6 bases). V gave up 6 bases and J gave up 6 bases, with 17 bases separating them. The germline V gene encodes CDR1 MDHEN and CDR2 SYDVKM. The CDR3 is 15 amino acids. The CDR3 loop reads CASRSRGYVSGELFF. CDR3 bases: TGTGCCAGCAGGTCTAGGGGGTATGTCTCCGGGGAGCTGTTTTTT.

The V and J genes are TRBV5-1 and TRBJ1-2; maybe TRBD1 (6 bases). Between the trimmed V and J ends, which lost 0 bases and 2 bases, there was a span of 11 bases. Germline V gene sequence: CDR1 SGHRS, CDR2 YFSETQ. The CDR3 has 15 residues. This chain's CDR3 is CASSLGGTTNYGYTF. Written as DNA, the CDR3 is TGCGCCAGCAGCTTGGGCGGGACAACCAACTATGGCTACACCTTC. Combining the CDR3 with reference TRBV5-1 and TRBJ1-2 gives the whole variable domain KAGVTQTPRYLIKTRGQQVTLSCSPISGHRSVSWYQQTPGQGLQFLFEYFSETQRNKGNFPGRFSGRQFSNSRSEMNVSTLELGDSALYLCASSLGGTTNYGYTFGSGTRLTVV.

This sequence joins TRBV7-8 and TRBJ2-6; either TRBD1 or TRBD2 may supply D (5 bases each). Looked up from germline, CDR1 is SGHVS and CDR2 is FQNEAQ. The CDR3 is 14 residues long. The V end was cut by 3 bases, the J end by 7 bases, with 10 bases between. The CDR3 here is CASSFHRDANVLTF. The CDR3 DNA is TGTGCCAGCAGCTTTCACCGGGACGCCAACGTCCTGACTTTC.

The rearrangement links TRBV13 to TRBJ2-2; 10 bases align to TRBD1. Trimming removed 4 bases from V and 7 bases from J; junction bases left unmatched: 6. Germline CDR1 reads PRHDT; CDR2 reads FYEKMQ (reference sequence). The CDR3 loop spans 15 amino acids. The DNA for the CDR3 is TGTGCCAGCAGCTCAAGACAGGGGGCAAACGGGGAGCTGTTTTTT. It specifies CASSSRQGANGELFF.

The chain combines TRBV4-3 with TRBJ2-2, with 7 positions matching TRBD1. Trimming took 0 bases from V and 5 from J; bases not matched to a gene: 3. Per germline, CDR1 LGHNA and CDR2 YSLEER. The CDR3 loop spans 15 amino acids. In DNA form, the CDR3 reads TGCGCCAGCAGCCAAGATGGGACAGAAACCGGGGAGCTGTTTTTT. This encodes CASSQDGTETGELFF.

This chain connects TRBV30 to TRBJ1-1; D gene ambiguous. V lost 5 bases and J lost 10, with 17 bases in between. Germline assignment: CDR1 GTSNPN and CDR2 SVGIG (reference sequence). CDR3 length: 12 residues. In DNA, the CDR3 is TGTGCCTGGGACTCTGACGGAGTAAGAGCTTTCTTT. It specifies CAWDSDGVRAFF.